These 25 T cell receptor beta chains share one sample of origin, sequenced in a study of CXCR3-negative and CXCR3-positive naive CD8 T cells. In preparing the TRB cDNA libraries, 5' RACE with UMI labels was used. TCRdb reprocessed the 5' RACE reads and stores each CDR3 protein as one record, lacking DNA. The sample table sets out tens of thousands of distinct CDR3 sequences. The material sequenced was memory CD8+ T cells from blood. These receptors were collected from a human donor in good health. Some clones in this sample may be carry-over from other donors' samples.

V usage is TRBV5-1 and J usage is TRBJ2-1; TCRdb lists TRBD1, though no DNA is available to test this call. CDR3 length: 15 amino acids. Germline loops: CDR1 SGHRS, CDR2 YFSETQ. This CDR3 is CASSGTPADYNEQFF.

The rearrangement uses TRBV11-2 and TRBJ2-1. The CDR3 runs to 15 residues. CDR1 is SGHAT, CDR2 FQNNGV, per germline. CDR3 sequence: CASSLGYSSYNEQFF.

J is TRBJ2-1 and V is TRBV7-6; absent DNA, TCRdb's TRBD2 call cannot be checked. CDR3 length: 14 amino acids. Germline V CDR1 and CDR2: SGHVS, FNYEAQ. This chain's CDR3 is CASSALAGLNEQFF.

The V call is TRBV7-9, the J call TRBJ2-2; checking the TCRdb D call of TRBD1 is not possible without DNA. This CDR3 has 16 residues. Germline assignment: CDR1 SEHNR and CDR2 FQNEAQ (reference sequence). The CDR3 loop reads CASSPTQGGNTGELFF.

The chain is built from TRBV14 and TRBJ2-5. The CDR3 contains 13 residues. Germline V gene lookup returns CDR1 SGHDN and CDR2 FVKESK. CDR3 in amino acids: CASSHIIQETQYF.

The chain links TRBV21-1 to TRBJ2-4; TCRdb picks TRBD1, but there is no DNA to check that call. TRBV21-1 is designated a pseudogene. There are 18 residues in the CDR3. CDR3 residues: CASSAFGRGGSASRLQYF.

V gene TRBV30 combines with J gene TRBJ2-1. CDR3 length equals 11 residues. In germline, CDR1 is GTSNPN, CDR2 SVGIG (reference sequence). This chain's CDR3 is CAWSVGGEQFF.

The chain combines TRBV29-1 with TRBJ2-7; the TCRdb D gene call, TRBD1, has no DNA to confirm it. The CDR3 has 12 amino acids. Germline values: CDR1 SQVTM, CDR2 ANQGSEA. CDR3: CSATGDTYEQYF.

V is TRBV5-1 and J is TRBJ2-6. The CDR3 runs to 14 residues. CDR1 is SGHRS, CDR2 YFSETQ, per germline. CDR3: CASSFDSGANVLTF. Using reference TRBV5-1 and TRBJ2-6 for the parts outside the CDR3, the full variable domain is KAGVTQTPRYLIKTRGQQVTLSCSPISGHRSVSWYQQTPGQGLQFLFEYFSETQRNKGNFPGRFSGRQFSNSRSEMNVSTLELGDSALYLCASSFDSGANVLTFGAGSRLTVL.

The chain joins TRBV7-2 to TRBJ2-5; TCRdb calls TRBD1, which cannot be checked without DNA. Per the germline V gene, CDR1 is SGHTA and CDR2 is FQGNSA. The CDR3 loop spans 15 amino acids. CDR3 sequence: CASSLKGQGWETHYF.

The genes are TRBV6-2 or TRBV6-3 and TRBJ2-7. CDR3 size: 11 residues. CDR1 is MNHEY, CDR2 SVGEGT, per germline. CDR3 loop: CASSYSEEKYF.

According to its frequency, this clonotype is medium-sized. The V call is TRBV7-9, the J call TRBJ1-4. Germline CDR1 and CDR2: SEHNR and FQNEAQ (reference sequence). CDR3 length equals 17 residues. Here the CDR3 reads CASSSPPEAGRQEKLFF.

The V and J genes are TRBV6-2 or TRBV6-3 and TRBJ2-7. CDR3 length: 16 residues. CDR1 and CDR2 (germline): MNHEY, SVGEGT. The CDR3 loop reads CASSYHFSRSSYEQYF.

The genes are TRBV6-2 or TRBV6-3 and TRBJ1-1; TCRdb reports TRBD1, a call that lacks DNA to check it against. Germline V gene data show CDR1 as MNHEY and CDR2 as SVGEGT. The CDR3 loop spans 13 amino acids. The CDR3 here is CASSYGGLTEAFF.

The chain employs TRBV6-4 and TRBJ2-7. Germline V gene lookup returns CDR1 MRHNA and CDR2 SNTAGT. This CDR3 comprises 13 residues. CDR3 sequence reads: CASSRNPSYEQYF.

The chain couples TRBV28 to TRBJ2-7. The length of the CDR3 is 13 residues. Germline V gene data show CDR1 as MDHEN and CDR2 as SYDVKM. CDR3 loop: CASRVTSSYEQYF. Using reference TRBV28 and TRBJ2-7 for the parts outside the CDR3, the full variable domain is DVKVTQSSRYLVKRTGEKVFLECVQDMDHENMFWYRQDPGLGLRLIYFSYDVKMKEKGDIPEGYSVSREKKERFSLILESASTNQTSMYLCASRVTSSYEQYFGPGTRLTVT.

This chain joins TRBV29-1 and TRBJ1-2; no DNA is available, so the TRBD1 call from TCRdb remains unchecked. Germline V gene sequence: CDR1 SQVTM, CDR2 ANQGSEA. The CDR3 is 15 amino acids. This chain's CDR3 is CSVPITGYSNYGYTF.

CDR3 sequence reads: CASSRGEDYEQYF. This chain joins TRBV14 and TRBJ2-7. The CDR3 is made up of 13 amino acids. The germline CDR1 and CDR2 sequences are SGHDN and FVKESK.

The V call is TRBV29-1, the J call TRBJ2-5; there is no DNA to check the TCRdb D call of TRBD2. The V gene's germline CDR1 is SQVTM and CDR2 ANQGSEA. The CDR3 runs 14 residues. CDR3: CSVDSARVEETQYF.

V and J are TRBV29-1 and TRBJ2-7; TCRdb outputs TRBD1, but without DNA this stays unchecked. Germline CDR1 reads SQVTM; CDR2 reads ANQGSEA. This CDR3 contains 12 residues. This chain's CDR3 is CSVPGRLGEQYF.

The chain recombines TRBV19 with TRBJ1-2. Germline V gene lookup returns CDR1 LNHDA and CDR2 SQIVND (reference sequence). CDR3 length: 11 amino acids. This CDR3 is CASSMNRGHTF.

The rearrangement joins TRBV12-3 or TRBV12-4 to TRBJ1-3. The CDR3 extends over 14 amino acids. This chain's CDR3 is CASSTTSSGNTIYF.

The rearrangement uses TRBV4-2 and TRBJ1-6; TCRdb returns TRBD1, unconfirmable since there is no DNA. Per germline, CDR1 LGHNA and CDR2 YNFKEQ. The CDR3 runs 15 residues. CDR3: CASSQDTGGNSPLHF.

The chain carries TRBV6-6 and TRBJ2-1. Germline lookup yields CDR1 MNHNY and CDR2 SVGAGI (reference sequence). This CDR3 is built from 12 residues. The CDR3 sequence is CASSYSNNEQFF.

The chain links TRBV15 to TRBJ2-7. The V gene's germline CDR1 is LNHNV and CDR2 YYDKDF (reference sequence). The CDR3 sequence is 13 residues long. CDR3 loop: CATSRDLRGEQYF.